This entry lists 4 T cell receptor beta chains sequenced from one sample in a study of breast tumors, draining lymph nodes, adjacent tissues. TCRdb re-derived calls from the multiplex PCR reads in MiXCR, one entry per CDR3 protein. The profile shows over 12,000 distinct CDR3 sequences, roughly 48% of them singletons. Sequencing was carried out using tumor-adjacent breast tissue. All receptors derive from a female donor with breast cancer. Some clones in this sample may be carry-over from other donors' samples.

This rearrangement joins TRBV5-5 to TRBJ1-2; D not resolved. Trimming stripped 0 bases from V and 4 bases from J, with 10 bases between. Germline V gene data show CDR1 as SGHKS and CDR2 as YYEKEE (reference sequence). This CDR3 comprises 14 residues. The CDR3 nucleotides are TGTGCCAGCAGCTTGGAGCCGGGTTCCTATGGCTACACCTTC. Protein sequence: CASSLEPGSYGYTF.

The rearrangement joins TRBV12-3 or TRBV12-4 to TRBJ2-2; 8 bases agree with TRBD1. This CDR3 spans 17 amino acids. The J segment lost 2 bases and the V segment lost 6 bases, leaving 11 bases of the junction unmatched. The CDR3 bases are TGTGCCAGCAGCTCCTTGGGCGGACAGGGAAACACCGGGGAGCTGTTTTTT. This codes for CASSSLGGQGNTGELFF.

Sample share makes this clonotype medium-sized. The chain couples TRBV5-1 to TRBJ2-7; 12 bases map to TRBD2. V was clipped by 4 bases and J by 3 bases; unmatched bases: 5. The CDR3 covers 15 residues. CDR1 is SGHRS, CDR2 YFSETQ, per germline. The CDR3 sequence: CASSRGLAGFYEQYF. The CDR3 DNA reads TGCGCCAGCAGCCGTGGACTAGCGGGATTCTACGAGCAGTACTTC.

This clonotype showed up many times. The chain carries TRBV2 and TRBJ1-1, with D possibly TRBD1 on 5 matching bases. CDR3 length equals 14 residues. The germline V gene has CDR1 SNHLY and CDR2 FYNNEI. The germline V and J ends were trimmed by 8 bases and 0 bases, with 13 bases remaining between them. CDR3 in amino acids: CASARQSMNTEAFF. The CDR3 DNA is TGTGCCAGCGCGCGACAGAGCATGAACACTGAAGCTTTCTTT.